Listed here are 18 T cell receptor beta chains from one sample, sequenced in a study of T cell responses to AZD1222 COVID-19 vaccine. Produced via immunoSEQ multiplex PCR; TCRdb's table is partial and in-frame only. Among more than 100,000 clones, around 89% were seen once, and the ten largest hold roughly 5%. The sample consisted of peripheral blood, taken on day 0 of AZD1222 vaccination. The receptors here all came from an adult in good health.

CDR3 in amino acids: CATSVYSSGNTIYF. CDR3 nucleotide sequence: TGTGCCACCAGCGTGTACAGCTCTGGAAACACCATATATTTT. The chain employs TRBV15 and TRBJ1-3, with D hard to call. Deletions cut 5 bases from V and 0 bases from J, with 8 bases between. Germline CDR1 and CDR2: LNHNV and YYDKDF (reference sequence). This CDR3 is 14 amino acids long.

The gene calls are TRBV11-2 and TRBJ1-4; D is unclear. The length of the CDR3 is 16 residues. Germline loops: CDR1 SGHAT, CDR2 FQNNGV. V was shortened by 1 base and J by 5 bases, with 14 bases between the two germline ends. This chain's CDR3 is CASSLVPAGENEKLFF. The DNA for the CDR3 is TGTGCCAGCAGCTTAGTCCCCGCGGGAGAAAATGAAAAACTGTTTTTT.

The V gene is TRBV4-3, the J gene TRBJ1-6; 7 nucleotides agree with TRBD1. Germline V gene data show CDR1 as LGHNA and CDR2 as YSLEER. This CDR3 spans 15 amino acids. Trimming removed 2 bases from V and 7 bases from J; junction bases left unmatched: 5. The CDR3 DNA is TGCGCCAGCAGCCAACCAGACAGGGAGAATTCACCCCTCCACTTT. Translation gives CASSQPDRENSPLHF.

J is TRBJ1-1 and V is TRBV6-5, with 7 bases matching TRBD1. Germline V gene lookup returns CDR1 MNHEY and CDR2 SVGAGI. The CDR3 length is 13 residues. V dropped 10 bases and J dropped 5; count of bases not matched to a gene: 10. CDR3 sequence (DNA): TGTGCCACGAGGGAACAGGGGAAAACTGAAGCTTTCTTT. This codes for CATREQGKTEAFF.

This chain links TRBV7-9 with TRBJ2-7; D is possibly TRBD1 (7 bases). CDR1 is SEHNR and CDR2 is FQNEAQ in the germline V gene (reference sequence). Trimming removed 5 bases at V and 6 bases at J, with 23 bases between. The CDR3 sequence is 16 residues long. The CDR3 DNA reads TGTGCCAGCAGCCTGATGCTCGGCCAGGGGGGAGGCGAGCAGTACTTC. This translates into CASSLMLGQGGGEQYF. The full variable domain, completed using reference TRBV7-9 and TRBJ2-7, is DTGVSQNPRHKITKRGQNVTFRCDPISEHNRLYWYRQTLGQGPEFLTYFQNEAQLEKSRLLSDRFSAERPKGSFSTLEIQRTEQGDSAMYLCASSLMLGQGGGEQYFGPGTRLTVT.

This sequence joins TRBV19 and TRBJ2-7; unclear D gene. Germline CDR1 and CDR2: LNHDA and SQIVND (reference sequence). V was pared by 2 bases and J by 1 base, with 12 bases between. The CDR3 length is 15 residues. Here the CDR3 reads CASSINGPNSYEQYF. The CDR3 DNA reads as TGTGCCAGTAGTATAAACGGGCCGAATTCCTACGAGCAGTACTTC.

The chain employs TRBV15 and TRBJ2-5, with TRBD2 matching over 8 bases. Per germline, CDR1 LNHNV and CDR2 YYDKDF (reference sequence). With 2 bases clipped from V and 5 bases from J, the junction kept 7 bases outside the gene matches. This CDR3 is 15 amino acids long. The CDR3 is CATSRNTAGEETQYF. CDR3 bases: TGTGCCACCAGCAGAAATACAGCGGGGGAGGAGACCCAGTACTTC.

The V gene is TRBV7-9, the J gene TRBJ2-7; D tentatively reads TRBD1 or TRBD2 (5 bases each). The CDR3 spans 14 residues. The germline V gene has CDR1 SEHNR and CDR2 FQNEAQ (reference sequence). V was shortened by 6 bases and J by 7 bases, with 19 bases between the two germline ends. CDR3 sequence reads: CASREDGTEGEQYF. For the CDR3, the DNA is TGTGCCAGCAGAGAGGACGGGACCGAGGGGGAGCAGTACTTC.

The chain recombines TRBV6-5 with TRBJ2-7; 7 nucleotides align to TRBD1. J lost 4 bases, V lost 7 bases, and 13 bases had no gene match. CDR1 MNHEY and CDR2 SVGAGI come from the germline V gene. The CDR3 is 15 residues long. For the CDR3, the DNA is TGTGCCAGCACCCGGTCCGGGACAGCCGTATACGAGCAGTACTTC. This encodes CASTRSGTAVYEQYF.

There are a few counts of this clone. This chain joins TRBV2 and TRBJ2-7; the match to TRBD2 covers 10 bases. This CDR3 is built from 15 residues. Germline-derived CDR1 and CDR2 are SNHLY and FYNNEI. Germline trimming cut 7 bases from V and 6 bases from J; bases unmatched to any gene: 12. The CDR3 region has the DNA TGTGCCAGCAATCGGGAAGCGGGGGGGCTCGGCGAGCAGTACTTC. It codes for CASNREAGGLGEQYF. The whole variable domain, remainder taken from reference TRBV2 and TRBJ2-7, is EPEVTQTPSHQVTQMGQEVILRCVPISNHLYFYWYRQILGQKVEFLVSFYNNEISEKSEIFDDQFSVERPDGSNFTLKIRSTKLEDSAMYFCASNREAGGLGEQYFGPGTRLTVT.

This clone was seen a handful of times. The J gene is TRBJ1-6, the V gene TRBV27; D is ambiguous. Germline assignment: CDR1 MNHEY and CDR2 SMNVEV (reference sequence). With 2 bases removed from V and 4 bases from J, the gap between germline ends came to 6 bases. CDR3 size: 14 residues. CDR3: CASSLRQYNSPLHF. Here the CDR3 DNA reads TGTGCCAGCAGTTTAAGGCAGTATAATTCACCCCTCCACTTT.

The chain joins TRBV4-2 to TRBJ1-1; TRBD1 might be the D (6 bases). The CDR3 runs to 13 residues. The germline CDR1 and CDR2 sequences are LGHNA and YNFKEQ. Trimming took off 3 bases at V and 6 bases at J, with 11 bases between the two ends. The CDR3 protein is CASSQGDRSEAFF. CDR3 coding DNA: TGTGCCAGCAGCCAGGGTGACAGGTCTGAAGCTTTCTTT.

This chain uses TRBV18 with TRBJ1-1; D is uncertain. The CDR3 totals 13 residues. V was pared by 2 bases and J by 3 bases, with 7 bases between. Per germline, CDR1 KGHSH and CDR2 LQKENI. The CDR3 protein is CASSPDLYTEAFF. The DNA of the CDR3 is TGTGCCAGCTCACCAGACCTCTACACTGAAGCTTTCTTT.

The chain couples TRBV29-1 to TRBJ1-2, with D tentatively TRBD1 (5 bases). The CDR3 is 12 amino acids. The V end lost 3 bases, the J end lost 5 bases, and 10 bases lay between the germline ends. CDR1 is SQVTM, CDR2 ANQGSEA, per germline. The CDR3 sequence is CSVDSGPYGYTF. The CDR3 bases are TGCAGCGTTGATTCGGGGCCGTATGGCTACACCTTC.

The genes are TRBV28 and TRBJ1-1; 7 bases align to TRBD1. Germline V gene lookup returns CDR1 MDHEN and CDR2 SYDVKM. The J segment lost 11 bases and the V segment lost 6 bases, leaving 9 bases of the junction unmatched. The CDR3 has 12 residues. In DNA form, the CDR3 reads TGTGCCAGCAGCACCGACAGGGTGGTTGCTTTCTTT. It codes for CASSTDRVVAFF.

The genes are TRBV11-1 and TRBJ1-4; D remains unclear. The germline gives CDR1 SGHAT, CDR2 FQDESV (reference sequence). Trimming cost V 5 bases and J 8 bases, with 18 bases left between them. The CDR3 spans 15 residues. The CDR3 nucleotides read TGTGCCAGCAGCCGGCGCCAAGGCCTGGACGAAAAACTGTTTTTT. Its protein product is CASSRRQGLDEKLFF.

V usage is TRBV2 and J usage is TRBJ2-5, with 7 bases aligning to TRBD1. The J segment lost 7 bases and the V segment lost 6 bases, leaving 11 bases of the junction unmatched. The V gene's germline CDR1 is SNHLY and CDR2 FYNNEI. This CDR3 is built from 14 residues. The DNA of the CDR3 is TGTGCCAGCAGCCTATCCGGGACAGAAGGGACCCAGTACTTC. Translating gives CASSLSGTEGTQYF. The entire variable domain, with the rest obtained from reference TRBV2 and TRBJ2-5, is as follows: EPEVTQTPSHQVTQMGQEVILRCVPISNHLYFYWYRQILGQKVEFLVSFYNNEISEKSEIFDDQFSVERPDGSNFTLKIRSTKLEDSAMYFCASSLSGTEGTQYFGPGTRLLVL.

This chain joins TRBV10-3 and TRBJ1-2; D unclear. The CDR3 is made up of 12 amino acids. The germline V gene has CDR1 ENHRY and CDR2 SYGVKD. V shed 7 bases and J shed 7 bases, with 13 bases lying between them. Written as DNA, the CDR3 is TGTGCCATCACCCATTATGGGAGTGGCTACACCTTC. Its translation is CAITHYGSGYTF.